This record looks at one TCR beta chain sequence and its context. Its target is not known. Method: immunoSEQ multiplex PCR; TCRdb's copy keeps in-frame clones and lacks some. In the table there are about 47,000 clones, about 95% of which are singletons. This record comes from a study of graft-versus-host responses after intestinal transplantation. The CDR3 is 16 residues long. Trimming pared 8 bases from V and 0 bases from J, leaving 20 bases between. Germline V gene data show CDR1 as SEHNR and CDR2 as FQNEAQ (reference sequence). This material consisted of unstimulated CD8+ T cells sorted from spleen or lymph node cells, taken before transplant. The clonotype originates from a human donor who was the organ donor for an intestinal transplant. The chain joins TRBV7-9 to TRBJ2-7, with D possibly being TRBD1 (5 bases). For the CDR3, the DNA is TGTGCCAGCCAGGGCGAATTTAGTGGCAGCTCCTACGAGCAGTACTTC. Residues: CASQGEFSGSSYEQYF.